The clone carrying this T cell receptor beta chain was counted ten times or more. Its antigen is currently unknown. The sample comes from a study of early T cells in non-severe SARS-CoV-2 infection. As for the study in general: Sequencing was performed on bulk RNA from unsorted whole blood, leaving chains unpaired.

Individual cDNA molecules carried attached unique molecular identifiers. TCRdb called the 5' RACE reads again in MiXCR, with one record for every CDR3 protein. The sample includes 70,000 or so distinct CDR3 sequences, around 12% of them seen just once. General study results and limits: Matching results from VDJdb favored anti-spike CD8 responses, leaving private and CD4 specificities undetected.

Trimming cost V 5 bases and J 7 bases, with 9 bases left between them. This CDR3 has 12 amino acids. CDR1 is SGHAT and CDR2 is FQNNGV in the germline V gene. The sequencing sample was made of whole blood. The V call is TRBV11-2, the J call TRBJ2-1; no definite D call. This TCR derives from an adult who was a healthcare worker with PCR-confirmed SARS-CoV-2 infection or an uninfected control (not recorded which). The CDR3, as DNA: TGTGCCAGCAGCCCCGTCCGTAATGAGCAGTTCTTC. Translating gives CASSPVRNEQFF.